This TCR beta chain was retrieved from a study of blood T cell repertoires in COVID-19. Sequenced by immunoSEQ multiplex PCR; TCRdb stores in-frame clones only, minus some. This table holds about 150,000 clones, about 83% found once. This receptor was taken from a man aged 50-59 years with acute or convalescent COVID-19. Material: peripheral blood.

The CDR3 coding sequence is TGTGCCAGCAGCTGGGGACTGCAAACTAATGAAAAACTGTTTTTT. Translated, it gives CASSWGLQTNEKLFF. The chain joins TRBV11-2 to TRBJ1-4, with D tentatively TRBD1 (5 bases). V was trimmed by 4 bases and J by 1 base, leaving 10 bases between them. CDR1 is SGHAT, CDR2 FQNNGV, per germline. The CDR3 sequence is 15 residues long.